One T cell receptor beta chain is described in this entry. This sample was taken from a study of blood T cell repertoires in COVID-19. Only in-frame clones appear in the TCRdb table, and some are missing; sequencing was by immunoSEQ multiplex PCR. Of approximately 160,000 clones listed, approximately 83% are singletons. The CDR3 length is 11 residues. The V and J ends lost 6 bases and 4 bases, in that order; junction bases with no gene match: 0. Looked up from germline, CDR1 is SQVTM and CDR2 is ANQGSEA. This sequence was found in an elderly woman with active or convalescent COVID-19. What was sequenced was peripheral blood. The chain links TRBV29-1 to TRBJ1-1, with TRBD1 matching over 9 bases. CDR3 coding DNA: TGCAGCGTGACAGGGGGCACTGAAGCTTTCTTT. Translating gives CSVTGGTEAFF.